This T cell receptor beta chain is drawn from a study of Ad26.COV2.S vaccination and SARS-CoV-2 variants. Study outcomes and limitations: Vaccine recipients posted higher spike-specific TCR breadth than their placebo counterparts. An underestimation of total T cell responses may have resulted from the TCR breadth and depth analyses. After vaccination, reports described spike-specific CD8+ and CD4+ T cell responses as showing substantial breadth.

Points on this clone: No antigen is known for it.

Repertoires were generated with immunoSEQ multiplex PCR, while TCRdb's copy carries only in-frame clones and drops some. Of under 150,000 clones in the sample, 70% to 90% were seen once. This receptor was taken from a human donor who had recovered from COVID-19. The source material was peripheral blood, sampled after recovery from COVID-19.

CDR3 nucleotide sequence: TGTGCCAGCAGCCGTCCTGGACGGCTCTCCTACGAGCAGTACTTC. It translates to CASSRPGRLSYEQYF. The chain has TRBV11-2 and TRBJ2-7; D unclear. Trimming removed 5 bases at V and 0 bases at J, with 14 bases between. The CDR3 is made up of 15 amino acids. Germline values: CDR1 SGHAT, CDR2 FQNNGV.